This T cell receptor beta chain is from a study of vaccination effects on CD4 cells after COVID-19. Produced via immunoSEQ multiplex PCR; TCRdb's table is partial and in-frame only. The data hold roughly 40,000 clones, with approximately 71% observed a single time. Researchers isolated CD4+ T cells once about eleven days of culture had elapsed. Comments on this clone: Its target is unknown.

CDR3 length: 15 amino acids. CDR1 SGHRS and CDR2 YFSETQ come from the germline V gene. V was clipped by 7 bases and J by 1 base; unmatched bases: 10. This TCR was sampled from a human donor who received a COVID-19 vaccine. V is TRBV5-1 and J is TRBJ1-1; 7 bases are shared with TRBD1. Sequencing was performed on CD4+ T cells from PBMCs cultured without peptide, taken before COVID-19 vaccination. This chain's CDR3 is CASRRSGTENTEAFF. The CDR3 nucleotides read TGCGCCAGCCGCCGATCCGGGACAGAGAACACTGAAGCTTTCTTT.